One and the same sample provided the 23 T cell receptor beta chains below, sequenced in a study of blood T cells in healthy people across ages. Then a second PCR, running roughly 7 to 11 cycles, was carried out with a sample-barcoded 5' primer and a J-beta primer mix. MiXCR was run by TCRdb on the 5' RACE reads, yielding one entry per CDR3 protein. The sample lists over 600,000 distinct CDR3 sequences, roughly 56% occurring once. Sequenced material: blood. These TCRs come from a man aged 40-55 years in good health.

This chain joins TRBV28 and TRBJ2-5, with 7 positions matching TRBD1. V was pared by 4 bases and J by 2 bases, with 4 bases of the junction left unmatched. The CDR3 contains 14 residues. Germline CDR1 is MDHEN and CDR2 is SYDVKM. The CDR3: CASSYDRVQETQYF. The CDR3 bases are TGTGCCAGCAGTTACGACAGGGTTCAAGAGACCCAGTACTTC.

This clonotype appeared a few times. The V and J genes are TRBV9 and TRBJ2-5; TRBD1 might be the D (6 bases). Deletions cut 0 bases from V and 0 bases from J, with 12 bases between. Germline CDR1 SGDLS, CDR2 YYNGEE. The CDR3 runs 16 residues. This CDR3 reads CASSVGPRTDQETQYF. In nucleotides, the CDR3 is TGTGCCAGCAGCGTAGGTCCTAGGACAGACCAAGAGACCCAGTACTTC.

The gene calls are TRBV7-9 and TRBJ2-7; TRBD1 aligns across 8 bases. The CDR3 sequence is 12 residues long. Trimming removed 6 bases from V and 5 bases from J; junction bases left unmatched: 3. Germline CDR1 is SEHNR and CDR2 is FQNEAQ (reference sequence). The CDR3 here is CASRTGGHEQYF. CDR3 sequence (DNA): TGTGCCAGCAGAACAGGGGGTCACGAGCAGTACTTC. Supplemented by reference TRBV7-9 and TRBJ2-7, the full variable domain reads DTGVSQNPRHKITKRGQNVTFRCDPISEHNRLYWYRQTLGQGPEFLTYFQNEAQLEKSRLLSDRFSAERPKGSFSTLEIQRTEQGDSAMYLCASRTGGHEQYFGPGTRLTVT.

The chain couples TRBV27 to TRBJ1-6; 10 nucleotides agree with TRBD1. This CDR3 contains 14 residues. V was pared by 6 bases and J by 10 bases, with 6 bases of the junction left unmatched. Looked up from germline, CDR1 is MNHEY and CDR2 is SMNVEV (reference sequence). In DNA form, the CDR3 reads TGTGCCAGCAGCCGAAGGGACAGGGGATCACCCCTCCACTTT. This codes for CASSRRDRGSPLHF.

The rearrangement joins TRBV12-3 or TRBV12-4 to TRBJ1-1; D possibly corresponds to TRBD1 (6 bases). The CDR3 extends over 14 amino acids. V dropped 6 bases and J dropped 1 base, with 12 bases sitting between them. As DNA, the CDR3 is TGTGCCAGCAGAGTTCCGGGACAGAACACTGAAGCTTTCTTT. Encoded protein: CASRVPGQNTEAFF.

The chain is built from TRBV4-2 and TRBJ2-1, with 8 bases identical to TRBD1. Looked up from germline, CDR1 is LGHNA and CDR2 is YNFKEQ. The CDR3 length is 18 residues. Trimming at V came to 0 bases and at J to 7 bases, leaving 14 bases not matched to a gene. The CDR3 sequence: CASSQEGGGRGRGNEQFF. Written as DNA, the CDR3 is TGTGCCAGCAGCCAAGAAGGCGGTGGCAGGGGGCGAGGAAATGAGCAGTTCTTC.

About this clonotype itself: The junction differs from germline at one of its ends, possibly a read error. This chain links TRBV7-9 with TRBJ2-1, with 11 nucleotides matching TRBD2. The CDR3 length is 16 residues. Germline V CDR1 and CDR2: SEHNR, FQNEAQ (reference sequence). CDR3: CASSLVAGGPRNERFF. CDR3 DNA sequence: TGTGCCAGCAGCCTGGTAGCGGGGGGGCCCCGCAATGAGCGGTTCTTC.

V gene TRBV29-1 combines with J gene TRBJ2-7; D uncertain. V lost 4 bases and J lost 5, with 9 bases in between. The CDR3 is made up of 11 amino acids. Looked up from germline, CDR1 is SQVTM and CDR2 is ANQGSEA. CDR3 residues: CSVVSSHEQYF. CDR3 DNA sequence: TGCAGCGTTGTTTCTTCCCACGAGCAGTACTTC.

With respect to this clonotype: A clone one base away is much larger, so this may be a read error. This sequence joins TRBV24-1 and TRBJ2-7, with D hard to call. Germline loops: CDR1 KGHDR, CDR2 SFDVKD. With 3 bases removed from V and 10 bases from J, the gap between germline ends came to 12 bases. The CDR3 has 12 amino acids. CDR3 sequence reads: CATSDIANTQYF. The DNA of the CDR3 is TGTGCCACCAGTGATATCGCTAATACCCAGTACTTC.

This sequence joins TRBV27 and TRBJ2-6; the D is unclear. This CDR3 comprises 15 residues. Trimming pared 6 bases from V and 0 bases from J, leaving 9 bases between. CDR1 MNHEY and CDR2 SMNVEV come from the germline V gene (reference sequence). The CDR3, as DNA: TGTGCCAGCAGCAGCTCACTCTCTGGGGCCAACGTCCTGACTTTC. Amino acid sequence: CASSSSLSGANVLTF. Looking up the rest from reference TRBV27 and TRBJ2-6 gives the full variable domain: EAQVTQNPRYLITVTGKKLTVTCSQNMNHEYMSWYRQDPGLGLRQIYYSMNVEVTDKGDVPEGYKVSRKEKRNFPLILESPSPNQTSLYFCASSSSLSGANVLTFGAGSRLTVL.

The chain joins TRBV12-3 or TRBV12-4 to TRBJ2-2; D is undetermined. V lost 5 bases, J lost 0 bases, and 19 bases lay in between. The CDR3 length is 18 residues. CDR3 nucleotides: TGTGCCAGCAGTCCACCAAGGGTTCCAACTTCGAACACCGGGGAGCTGTTTTTT. Residues: CASSPPRVPTSNTGELFF.

The V and J genes are TRBV9 and TRBJ2-5; 8 nucleotides align to TRBD2. V shed 3 bases and J 11 bases; nucleotides not matched to a gene: 24. Germline CDR1 SGDLS, CDR2 YYNGEE. The CDR3 spans 18 residues. The CDR3 reads CASSAAQGVAGINNEQYF. The CDR3 region has the DNA TGTGCCAGCAGCGCCGCCCAGGGAGTAGCGGGAATAAACAATGAGCAGTACTTC.

This clonotype showed up many times. The chain couples TRBV9 to TRBJ2-3; D gene unclear. The CDR3 runs 11 residues. The germline V gene encodes CDR1 SGDLS and CDR2 YYNGEE. V lost 5 bases to trimming and J lost 6 bases, with 7 bases between them. DNA for the CDR3: TGTGCCAGCAGTTCACCCGATACGCAGTATTTT. It specifies CASSSPDTQYF.

Ten or more counts support this clonotype. The chain recombines TRBV27 with TRBJ2-3; perhaps TRBD2 as D (5 bases). Germline assignment: CDR1 MNHEY and CDR2 SMNVEV (reference sequence). The ends were cut back, 5 bases at V and 5 bases at J, with 14 bases in the middle. This CDR3 has 14 amino acids. CDR3 sequence: CASSALTGIDTQYF. The CDR3 DNA is TGTGCCAGCAGTGCACTAACGGGGATAGATACGCAGTATTTT.

This clonotype was seen only a few times. The chain recombines TRBV7-6 with TRBJ2-1, with TRBD1 matching 9 bases. The CDR3 loop spans 15 amino acids. J lost 8 bases, V lost 5 bases, and 10 bases had no gene match. The germline V gene encodes CDR1 SGHVS and CDR2 FNYEAQ. This CDR3 reads CASSPHRQGGHEQFF. The CDR3 DNA reads as TGTGCCAGCAGCCCTCATCGACAGGGGGGTCATGAGCAGTTCTTC.

The V gene is TRBV7-2, the J gene TRBJ2-5; TRBD2 matches 7 bases. This CDR3 contains 14 residues. Germline assignment: CDR1 SGHTA and CDR2 FQGNSA. Trimming took 4 bases from V and 5 from J; bases not matched to a gene: 7. CDR3 nucleotides: TGTGCCAGCAGCTCAATAGCGGGTCCTGAGACCCAGTACTTC. Protein sequence: CASSSIAGPETQYF. The variable domain in full, completed from reference TRBV7-2 and TRBJ2-5, reads GAGVSQSPSNKVTEKGKDVELRCDPISGHTALYWYRQSLGQGLEFLIYFQGNSAPDKSGLPSDRFSAERTGGSVSTLTIQRTQQEDSAVYLCASSSIAGPETQYFGPGTRLLVL.

This chain uses TRBV18 with TRBJ2-1, with 9 bases aligning to TRBD2. Germline CDR1 KGHSH, CDR2 LQKENI. The CDR3 runs to 16 residues. After removal of 2 bases from V and 5 bases from J, the junction contained 7 bases not matched to a gene. For the CDR3, the DNA is TGTGCCAGCTCACCAGAAGGCGGGAGGGCCAACAATGAGCAGTTCTTC. Its protein is CASSPEGGRANNEQFF.

This chain connects TRBV20-1 to TRBJ2-7; 7 bases match TRBD1. Per the germline V gene, CDR1 is DFQATT and CDR2 is SNEGSKA (reference sequence). Trimming removed 4 bases from V and 0 bases from J; junction bases left unmatched: 6. This CDR3 has 14 amino acids. The CDR3 DNA follows: TGCAGTGCTATAGGCAGGGGGAGCTCCTACGAGCAGTACTTC. Translating gives CSAIGRGSSYEQYF.

This clonotype was detected only a few times. The genes are TRBV29-1 and TRBJ2-3; D unclear. Germline assignment: CDR1 SQVTM and CDR2 ANQGSEA. V lost 0 bases and J 1 base, leaving 11 bases between the germline ends. CDR3 length equals 15 residues. The CDR3 protein is CSVEDPLAGTDTQYF. CDR3 coding DNA: TGCAGCGTTGAAGATCCTCTGGCGGGCACAGATACGCAGTATTTT.

This clonotype was seen a few times. The chain couples TRBV5-1 to TRBJ2-2; the D gene is possibly TRBD2 (6 bases). This CDR3 has 15 residues. V lost 5 bases and J 5 bases, leaving 16 bases between the germline ends. Per the germline V gene, CDR1 is SGHRS and CDR2 is YFSETQ. CDR3 residues: CASSSGVTGTGELFF. The CDR3 DNA follows: TGCGCCAGCAGTTCGGGGGTTACCGGGACCGGGGAGCTGTTTTTT.

Worth noting for this clonotype: This clone may be a read error of a much larger clone one base away. The chain employs TRBV6-2 or TRBV6-3 and TRBJ2-1; D is unresolved. V lost 0 bases and J 11 bases, leaving 5 bases between the germline ends. The CDR3 totals 11 residues. Germline values: CDR1 MNHEY, CDR2 SVGEGT. The CDR3 protein is CASSYSNQQFF. The CDR3, as DNA: TGTGCCAGCAGTTACTCGAATCAGCAGTTCTTC.

This clonotype appeared a single time. This rearrangement joins TRBV9 to TRBJ2-1; tentative D call: TRBD1 (5 bases). CDR3 length equals 15 residues. Germline assignment: CDR1 SGDLS and CDR2 YYNGEE. Trimming left V 2 bases short and J 6 bases short, with 15 bases between. The CDR3 is CASSVAGSSINEQFF. In DNA, the CDR3 is TGTGCCAGCAGCGTGGCAGGGTCAAGTATCAATGAGCAGTTCTTC.

This clonotype was recorded only once. The rearrangement joins TRBV9 to TRBJ2-6; D is ambiguous. Germline V lookup: CDR1 SGDLS, CDR2 YYNGEE. This CDR3 is 16 amino acids long. V gave up 2 bases and J gave up 0 bases, with 9 bases separating them. The CDR3, as DNA: TGTGCCAGCAGCGTCCACTGGGCCTCTGGGGCCAACGTCCTGACTTTC. It encodes CASSVHWASGANVLTF.